The 9 T cell receptor beta chains below all came from one sample that was sequenced in a study of T cell responses to AZD1222 COVID-19 vaccine. Using immunoSEQ multiplex PCR, the repertoire was profiled, and TCRdb retains in-frame clones only, with some absent. This sample has fewer than 120,000 clones, with around 81% found just once. This sample comprised peripheral blood, obtained on day 0 of AZD1222 vaccination. The receptors were gathered from an adult in good health.

This clone was counted a few times. The chain joins TRBV6-5 to TRBJ2-7; 8 nucleotides align to TRBD1. V was pared by 6 bases and J by 7 bases, with 2 bases of the junction left unmatched. The CDR3 runs 11 residues. Germline lookup yields CDR1 MNHEY and CDR2 SVGAGI. Here the CDR3 reads CASRRQGEQYF. In DNA, the CDR3 is TGTGCCAGCAGAAGACAGGGGGAGCAGTACTTC.

This chain uses TRBV5-5 with TRBJ2-5; 11 positions match TRBD2. From germline, CDR1 is SGHKS and CDR2 YYEKEE (reference sequence). This CDR3 has 15 amino acids. Losses at the gene ends were 4 bases for V and 5 bases for J; bases not matched to a gene: 7. The CDR3 region is CASSRSGGAGETQYF. Written as DNA, the CDR3 is TGTGCCAGCAGCCGTAGCGGGGGGGCCGGTGAGACCCAGTACTTC.

This clone was seen just once. The chain recombines TRBV6-5 with TRBJ2-7; 7 positions match TRBD1. The CDR3 extends over 15 amino acids. CDR1 is MNHEY, CDR2 SVGAGI, per germline. With V trimmed by 2 bases and J by 6 bases, 10 bases remained unmatched. The CDR3 DNA sequence: TGTGCCAGCAGTTACCCCACCCAGACAGGGACCGAGCAGTACTTC. Its protein product is CASSYPTQTGTEQYF.

This clone was counted only a few times. The chain employs TRBV19 and TRBJ1-1, with 9 bases fitting TRBD1. This CDR3 is 18 amino acids long. The V and J ends lost 3 bases and 0 bases, in that order; junction bases with no gene match: 11. Germline-derived CDR1 and CDR2 are LNHDA and SQIVND (reference sequence). The CDR3 DNA reads TGTGCCAGTAGTATCCCCGCCGGGACAGGGATCATGAACACTGAAGCTTTCTTT. Translation gives CASSIPAGTGIMNTEAFF.

The chain employs TRBV6-5 and TRBJ2-7, with D maybe TRBD1 (5 bases). Germline values: CDR1 MNHEY, CDR2 SVGAGI. The CDR3 covers 15 residues. V lost 0 bases and J 4 bases, leaving 13 bases between the germline ends. The CDR3 sequence: CASSYSLQVRYEQYF. The CDR3 nucleotides are TGTGCCAGCAGTTACTCGTTACAGGTCCGATACGAGCAGTACTTC.

This clone turned up a few times. The chain combines TRBV28 with TRBJ1-5; possibly TRBD1 for D (6 bases). CDR3 length equals 18 residues. V was cut by 4 bases and J by 0 bases, with 19 bases left in between. Per the germline V gene, CDR1 is MDHEN and CDR2 is SYDVKM. The chain's CDR3 is CASSSPIGGGYSNQPQHF. Here the CDR3 DNA reads TGTGCCAGCAGTTCCCCTATTGGGGGGGGCTATAGCAATCAGCCCCAGCATTTT.

The chain has TRBV11-2 and TRBJ2-3; 12 bases are a match to TRBD2. Trimming at V came to 2 bases and at J to 5 bases, leaving 8 bases not matched to a gene. This CDR3 contains 17 residues. Germline lookup yields CDR1 SGHAT and CDR2 FQNNGV. The CDR3 protein is CASSLPPGLAGEDTQYF. CDR3 nucleotide sequence: TGTGCCAGCAGCTTACCTCCGGGACTAGCGGGTGAAGATACGCAGTATTTT.

This chain links TRBV6-2 or TRBV6-3 with TRBJ2-2; no clear D gene. Germline CDR1 MNHEY, CDR2 SVGEGT. V shed 2 bases and J shed 6 bases, with 16 bases lying between them. This CDR3 contains 16 residues. The CDR3 DNA sequence: TGTGCCAGCAGTTACGGCGGTAGTAAACTTCCCGGGGAGCTGTTTTTT. Residues: CASSYGGSKLPGELFF.

CDR3 DNA sequence: TGTGCCAGCAGTCCGGGACAGGGAAGCGACAATGAGCAGTTCTTC. This gives the protein CASSPGQGSDNEQFF. This sequence joins TRBV11-2 and TRBJ2-1; the match to TRBD1 covers 9 bases. Germline assignment: CDR1 SGHAT and CDR2 FQNNGV. The CDR3 consists of 15 residues. V trimming: 6 bases; J trimming: 5 bases; junction bases outside the gene matches: 8.